A selection of T cell receptor beta chains follows, all from one sample in a study of OX40 agonist ivuxolimab in advanced cancers. TCRdb's copy holds only in-frame clones and misses some; the assay was immunoSEQ multiplex PCR. The data hold 40,000 to 50,000 clones, with 70% to 90% observed a single time. The sample was CD4+ or CD8+ T cells sorted from blood, taken in a trial of the OX40 agonist ivuxolimab. The origin of the receptors is an adult with an advanced solid tumor such as melanoma, head and neck, liver or kidney cancer. CDR3s include the opening cysteine and the closing phenylalanine or tryptophan. A D gene is named only where the DNA matches it firmly. Size tells how often a clone was seen (once, few, many) or the class of an expanded clone, and some rows leave it out.

>TRBV5-8|-|-|TRBJ1-5
CASPGPLSNQPQHF
TGTGCCAGCCCGGGTCCCCTTAGCAATCAGCCCCAGCATTTT
>TRBV19|-|-|TRBJ1-5
CASSIDLWRAGTQPQHF
TGTGCCAGTAGTATAGATCTATGGAGGGCAGGGACACAGCCCCAGCATTTT
>TRBV9|TRBD2|-|TRBJ2-2
CASSVGPSGRGANTGELFF
TGTGCCAGCAGCGTAGGCCCTAGCGGGAGGGGCGCGAACACCGGGGAGCTGTTTTTT
>TRBV5-4|-|-|TRBJ2-7
CASSLGAPGQGPRSSYEQYF
TGTGCCAGCAGCTTGGGAGCCCCGGGACAAGGTCCCCGATCATCCTACGAGCAGTACTTC
>TRBV9|-|once|TRBJ2-2
CASSPQPGYTTGELFF
TGTGCCAGCAGCCCTCAACCGGGATACACTACCGGGGAGCTGTTTTTT
>TRBV28|-|-|TRBJ1-1
CASSLIDGPSGAFF
TGTGCCAGCAGCCTTATTGACGGGCCCTCCGGGGCTTTCTTT
>TRBV6-5|-|-|TRBJ2-5
CASSPSEGDQETQYF
TGTGCCAGCAGTCCTAGCGAAGGGGACCAAGAGACCCAGTACTTC
>TRBV6-5|TRBD2|-|TRBJ2-1
CASSYGLAGVREQFF
TGTGCCAGCAGTTACGGACTAGCGGGAGTGCGCGAGCAGTTCTTC
>TRBV27|TRBD2|once|TRBJ2-1
CASSLGTSGRDEQFF
TGTGCCAGCAGTCTCGGGACTAGCGGGAGGGATGAGCAGTTCTTC
>TRBV4-1|TRBD2|-|TRBJ2-7
CASSQGPLAGKEYEQYF
TGCGCCAGCAGCCAAGGTCCCCTAGCGGGAAAGGAGTACGAGCAGTACTTC
>TRBV30|-|-|TRBJ2-1
CAWSPSVEQFF
TGTGCCTGGAGTCCCAGCGTAGAGCAGTTCTTC
>TRBV30|TRBD1|-|TRBJ1-1
CAWSVKGGGFTEAFF
TGTGCCTGGAGTGTAAAAGGGGGCGGATTCACTGAAGCTTTCTTT
>TRBV6-5|-|-|TRBJ1-1
CASSYGQHTEAFF
TGTGCCAGCAGTTACGGGCAACACACTGAAGCTTTCTTT
>TRBV7-2|-|-|TRBJ1-2
CASSLAEDLYGYTF
TGTGCCAGCAGCTTAGCGGAGGACCTCTATGGCTACACCTTC
>TRBV27|TRBD1|-|TRBJ2-7
CASSFGTGWNEQYF
TGTGCCAGCAGTTTCGGGACAGGGTGGAACGAGCAGTACTTC
>TRBV6-5|TRBD1|few|TRBJ1-2
CASSYSPDRGDYGYTF
TGTGCCAGCAGTTACTCCCCGGACAGGGGTGACTATGGCTACACCTTC
>TRBV6-5|TRBD1|once|TRBJ1-2
CASSYDRGNGYTF
TGTGCCAGCAGTTACGACAGGGGGAACGGCTACACCTTC
>TRBV27|-|-|TRBJ2-3
CASSGDTQYF
TGTGCCAGCTCTGGGGATACGCAGTATTTT
>TRBV9|TRBD1|-|TRBJ2-3
CASSAPGQKFTDTQYF
TGTGCCAGCAGCGCCCCGGGACAGAAGTTCACAGATACGCAGTATTTT
>TRBV29-1|-|once|TRBJ1-1
CSVDRDGTEAFF
TGCAGCGTTGACAGGGATGGCACTGAAGCTTTCTTT
>TRBV13|-|-|TRBJ2-3
CASSPEGTGSTDTQYF
TGTGCCAGCAGCCCTGAAGGGACTGGAAGCACAGATACGCAGTATTTT
>TRBV11-2|TRBD1|-|TRBJ1-5
CASSKGQGLNQPQHF
TGTGCCAGCAGCAAGGGACAGGGCCTAAATCAGCCCCAGCATTTT
>TRBV5-6|-|-|TRBJ2-2
CASSLLGARELFF
TGTGCCAGCAGCCTGTTAGGGGCCCGGGAGCTGTTTTTT
>TRBV5-4|-|-|TRBJ2-1
CASSFHNNEQFF
TGTGCCAGCAGCTTTCATAACAATGAGCAGTTCTTC
>TRBV6-5|-|-|TRBJ1-2
CASRPDSRLYGYTF
TGTGCCAGCAGACCCGACAGCCGGCTCTATGGCTACACCTTC
>TRBV7-8|-|-|TRBJ2-7
CASSPRGFGYEQYF
TGTGCCAGCAGCCCCAGGGGCTTCGGCTACGAGCAGTACTTC
>TRBV5-4|-|-|TRBJ1-1
CASSSPDSLNTEAFF
TGTGCCAGCAGCTCCCCTGACAGCTTGAACACTGAAGCTTTCTTT
>TRBV6-6|TRBD2|once|TRBJ2-3
CASSYLGAGSTDTQYF
TGTGCCAGCAGTTATCTCGGAGCGGGGAGCACAGATACGCAGTATTTT
>TRBV11-2|TRBD1|-|TRBJ2-3
CASSQGQGTDTQYF
TGTGCCAGCAGCCAAGGACAGGGCACAGATACGCAGTATTTT
>TRBV10-3|-|few|TRBJ1-2
CAINRGTGGHYGYTF
TGTGCCATCAATCGAGGGACGGGGGGTCACTATGGCTACACCTTC
>TRBV18|-|-|TRBJ1-1
CASSPINRLGSVDTEAFF
TGTGCCAGCTCACCCATCAATCGATTGGGATCGGTTGACACTGAAGCTTTCTTT
>TRBV9|-|few|TRBJ1-1
CASSVGSVGNTEAFF
TGTGCCAGCAGCGTCGGTTCGGTGGGGAACACTGAAGCTTTCTTT
>TRBV7-4|-|once|TRBJ1-2
CASSLALRGGYGYTF
TGTGCCAGCAGCTTAGCGCTGCGGGGGGGCTATGGCTACACCTTC
>TRBV6-5|-|-|TRBJ2-7
CASSYGGPTYEQYF
TGTGCCAGCAGTTACGGGGGCCCCACCTACGAGCAGTACTTC
>TRBV15|-|-|TRBJ1-4
CATSTPRQGAGEKLFF
TGTGCCACCAGCACCCCAAGACAAGGGGCCGGCGAAAAACTGTTTTTT
>TRBV28|-|-|TRBJ2-7
CASSPHKYEQYF
TGTGCCAGCAGTCCACATAAATACGAGCAGTACTTC
>TRBV7-9|TRBD1|-|TRBJ2-5
CASSLRTGLQETQYF
TGTGCCAGCAGCTTACGGACAGGCCTCCAAGAGACCCAGTACTTC
>TRBV7-9|-|-|TRBJ1-5
CASSLSAPSNQPQHF
TGTGCCAGCAGCCTGTCGGCGCCTAGCAATCAGCCCCAGCATTTT
>TRBV7-8|-|-|TRBJ1-4
CASSLEPSSTNEKLFF
TGTGCCAGCAGCTTAGAGCCTAGTTCAACTAATGAAAAACTGTTTTTT
>TRBV5-6|-|-|TRBJ2-1
CASSLGVNEQFF
TGTGCCAGCAGCTTGGGGGTTAATGAGCAGTTCTTC
>TRBV27|TRBD1|-|TRBJ1-1
CASSLNRGNTEAFF
TGTGCCAGCAGTTTAAACAGGGGGAACACTGAAGCTTTCTTT
>TRBV7-9|-|-|TRBJ1-2
CASGLNLGLDGYTF
TGTGCCAGCGGTTTGAATCTCGGGTTAGATGGCTACACCTTC
>TRBV7-9|-|-|TRBJ1-1
CASRTGQTAPNTEAFF
TGTGCCAGCAGAACCGGACAGACCGCTCCGAACACTGAAGCTTTCTTT
>TRBV7-9|TRBD1|-|TRBJ2-1
CASSLPGQGLYNEQFF
TGTGCCAGCAGCTTACCTGGACAGGGGTTATACAATGAGCAGTTCTTC
>TRBV5-4|-|-|TRBJ2-2
CASRRDTGELFF
TGTGCCAGCAGGAGGGACACCGGGGAGCTGTTTTTT
>TRBV6-6|-|-|TRBJ1-5
CASNRSSIDSNQPQHF
TGTGCCAGCAATCGTAGCAGCATCGATAGCAATCAGCCCCAGCATTTT
>TRBV6-1|-|-|TRBJ2-5
CASSDTLMETQYF
TGTGCCAGCAGTGATACACTAATGGAGACCCAGTACTTC
>TRBV7-9|-|-|TRBJ2-5
CASSSRDYQETQYF
TGTGCCAGCAGCTCCCGGGACTACCAAGAGACCCAGTACTTC
>TRBV7-2|TRBD2|-|TRBJ2-7
CASTQGGVPEQYF
TGTGCCAGCACCCAGGGAGGGGTTCCCGAGCAGTACTTC
>TRBV6-5|TRBD2|-|TRBJ2-5
CASSGGTSGRETQYF
TGTGCCAGCAGTGGGGGGACTAGCGGGAGGGAGACCCAGTACTTC
>TRBV7-8|-|once|TRBJ2-3
CASSHYLGTQYF
TGTGCCAGCAGCCATTATTTAGGTACGCAGTATTTT
>TRBV4-1|-|-|TRBJ2-1
CASSQETGAEQFF
TGCGCCAGCAGCCAAGAAACCGGAGCTGAGCAGTTCTTC
>TRBV5-4|-|-|TRBJ1-2
CASSLSRTDYGYTF
TGTGCCAGCAGCTTGAGTAGGACAGACTATGGCTACACCTTC
>TRBV15|-|-|TRBJ1-1
CATSRDRNRRNTEAFF
TGTGCCACCAGCAGAGATAGGAACAGGCGGAACACTGAAGCTTTCTTT
>TRBV30|TRBD1|-|TRBJ2-1
CAWSRTGQGLDEQFF
TGTGCCTGGAGTCGGACCGGACAGGGTTTGGATGAGCAGTTCTTC
>TRBV4-1|TRBD2|-|TRBJ2-7
CASSFRTSGRNEQYF
TGCGCCAGCAGCTTCAGGACTAGCGGGAGGAACGAGCAGTACTTC
>TRBV4-3|TRBD2|-|TRBJ2-1
CASSPPRSGGVYYNEQFF
TGCGCCAGCAGCCCCCCGCGGAGCGGGGGGGTCTACTACAATGAGCAGTTCTTC
>TRBV7-8|TRBD2|-|TRBJ2-7
CASSRGSLAYEQYF
TGTGCCAGCAGTCGCGGGAGTTTGGCTTACGAGCAGTACTTC
>TRBV9|-|-|TRBJ1-2
CASSGRDFHF
TGTGCCAGCAGCGGAAGAGACTTTCACTTC
>TRBV5-1|TRBD1|-|TRBJ2-7
CASSVTKGQGGGEQYF
TGCGCCAGCAGCGTGACTAAGGGACAGGGAGGTGGAGAGCAGTACTTC